This T cell receptor (beta chain) was retrieved from a study of CXCR3-negative and CXCR3-positive naive CD8 T cells. TRB cDNA was prepared as libraries by UMI-labeled 5' RACE. TCRdb re-called the 5' RACE reads and shows each CDR3 protein once, DNA omitted. Here the sample table reports approximately 38,000 distinct CDR3 sequences. Researchers reported sorting every CD8+ T cell subset in triplicate, 300,000 or so cells per sort. The sequence was obtained from a human donor in good health. Some clones in this sample may be carry-over from other donors' samples. The sample consisted of memory CD8+ T cells from blood.

Here the CDR3 reads CASSESGGAADTQYF. The V call is TRBV6-4, the J call TRBJ2-3; TCRdb's D call, TRBD2, is unchecked because there is no DNA. CDR3 length: 15 amino acids. Per germline, CDR1 MRHNA and CDR2 SNTAGT.